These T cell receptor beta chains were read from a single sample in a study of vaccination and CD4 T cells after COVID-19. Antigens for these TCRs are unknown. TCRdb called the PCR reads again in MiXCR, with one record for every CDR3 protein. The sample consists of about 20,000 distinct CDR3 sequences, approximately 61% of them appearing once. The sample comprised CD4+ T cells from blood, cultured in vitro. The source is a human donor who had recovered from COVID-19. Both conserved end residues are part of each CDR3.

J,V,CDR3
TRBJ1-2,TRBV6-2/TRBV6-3,CASSPPRPPWDGYTF
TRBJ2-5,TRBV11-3,CASSKAGVGETQYF
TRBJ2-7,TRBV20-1,CSARERGSLGEQYF
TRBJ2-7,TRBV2,CASMRGSGGLEQYF
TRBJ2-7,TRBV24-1,CATSDPAGADEQYF
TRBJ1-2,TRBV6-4,CASSEESYTF
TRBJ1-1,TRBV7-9,CASSLLRDNPEAFF
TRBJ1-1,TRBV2,CASSTGGFRTAFF
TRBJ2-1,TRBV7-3,CASSLSYRDRMFF
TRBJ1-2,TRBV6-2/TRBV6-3,CASTTHYTGRSHHTF
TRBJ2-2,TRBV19,CASSIRSTNTGELFF
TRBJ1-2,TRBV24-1,CATSDWNRNYGYTF
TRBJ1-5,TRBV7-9,CASSLDPVGPQHF
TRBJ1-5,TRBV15,CATSRDVVDQPQHF